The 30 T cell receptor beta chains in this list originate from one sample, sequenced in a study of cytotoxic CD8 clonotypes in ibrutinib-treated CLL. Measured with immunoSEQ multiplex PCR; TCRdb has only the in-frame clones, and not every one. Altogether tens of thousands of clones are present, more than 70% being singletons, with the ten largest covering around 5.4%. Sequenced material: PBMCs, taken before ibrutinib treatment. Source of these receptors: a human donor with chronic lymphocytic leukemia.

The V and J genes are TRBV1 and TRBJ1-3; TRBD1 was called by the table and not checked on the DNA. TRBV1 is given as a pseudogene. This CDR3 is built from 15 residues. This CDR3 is CTSSHPGQKTNTIYF. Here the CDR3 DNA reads TGCACCAGCAGCCATCCCGGACAGAAGACGAACACCATATATTTT.

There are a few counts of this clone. CDR3 in DNA: TGCGCCAGCAGCCAAGATCGTCCGACAGGGGGCGAGACTGAAGCTTTCTTT. Translated: CASSQDRPTGGETEAFF. This sequence joins TRBV4-3 and TRBJ1-1, with TRBD1 identical over 10 bases. Germline lookup yields CDR1 LGHNA and CDR2 YSLEER. This CDR3 region has 17 residues. The V gene end was trimmed by 0 bases and the J gene end by 5 bases; junction bases not matched to a gene: 9.

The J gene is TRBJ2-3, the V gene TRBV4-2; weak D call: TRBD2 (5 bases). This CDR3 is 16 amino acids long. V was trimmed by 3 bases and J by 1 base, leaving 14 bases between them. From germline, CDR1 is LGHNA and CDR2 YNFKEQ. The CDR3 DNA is TGTGCCAGCAGCCAGGGAGATGGTTTTGGCACAGATACGCAGTATTTT. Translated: CASSQGDGFGTDTQYF.

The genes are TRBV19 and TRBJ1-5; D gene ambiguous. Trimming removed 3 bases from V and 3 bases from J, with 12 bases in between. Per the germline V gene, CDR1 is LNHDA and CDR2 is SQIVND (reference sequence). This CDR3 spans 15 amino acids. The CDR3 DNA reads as TGTGCCAGTAGTATTGACCGGACCAACAATCAGCCCCAGCATTTT. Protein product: CASSIDRTNNQPQHF.

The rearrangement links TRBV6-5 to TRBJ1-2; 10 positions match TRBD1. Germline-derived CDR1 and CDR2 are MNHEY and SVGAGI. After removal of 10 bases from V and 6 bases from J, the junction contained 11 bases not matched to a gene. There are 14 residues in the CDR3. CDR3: CATTRTGGWDGYTF. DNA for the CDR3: TGTGCCACCACTCGGACAGGGGGTTGGGATGGCTACACCTTC.

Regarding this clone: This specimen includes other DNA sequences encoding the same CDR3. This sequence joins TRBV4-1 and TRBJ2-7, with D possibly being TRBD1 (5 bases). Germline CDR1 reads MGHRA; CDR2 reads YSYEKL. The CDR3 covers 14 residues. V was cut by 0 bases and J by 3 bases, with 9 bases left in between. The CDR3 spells CASSQEGRGYEQYF. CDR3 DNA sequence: TGCGCCAGCAGCCAAGAAGGTAGGGGCTACGAGCAGTACTTC.

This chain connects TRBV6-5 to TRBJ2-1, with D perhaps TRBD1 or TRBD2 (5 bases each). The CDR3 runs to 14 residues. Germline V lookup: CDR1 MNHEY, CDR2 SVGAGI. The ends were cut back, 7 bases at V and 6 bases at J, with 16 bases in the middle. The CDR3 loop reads CASKPRRDRNEQFF. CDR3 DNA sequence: TGTGCCAGCAAACCGAGAAGGGACCGCAATGAGCAGTTCTTC.

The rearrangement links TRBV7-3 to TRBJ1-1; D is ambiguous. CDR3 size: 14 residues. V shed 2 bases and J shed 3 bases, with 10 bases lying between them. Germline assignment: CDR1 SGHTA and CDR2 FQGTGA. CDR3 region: CASSLGNGDTEAFF. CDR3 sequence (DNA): TGTGCCAGCAGCTTAGGGAACGGGGACACTGAAGCTTTCTTT.

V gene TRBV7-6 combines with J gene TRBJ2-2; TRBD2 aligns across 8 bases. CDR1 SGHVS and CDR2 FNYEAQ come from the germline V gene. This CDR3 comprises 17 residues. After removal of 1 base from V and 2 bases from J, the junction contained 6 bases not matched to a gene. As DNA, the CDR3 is TGTGCCAGCAGCTTAGTATGGACTAGCCCAAACACCGGGGAGCTGTTTTTT. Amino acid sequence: CASSLVWTSPNTGELFF. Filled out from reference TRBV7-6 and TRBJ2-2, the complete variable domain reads GAGVSQSPRYKVTKRGQDVALRCDPISGHVSLYWYRQALGQGPEFLTYFNYEAQQDKSGLPNDRFSAERPEGSISTLTIQRTEQRDSAMYRCASSLVWTSPNTGELFFGEGSRLTVL.

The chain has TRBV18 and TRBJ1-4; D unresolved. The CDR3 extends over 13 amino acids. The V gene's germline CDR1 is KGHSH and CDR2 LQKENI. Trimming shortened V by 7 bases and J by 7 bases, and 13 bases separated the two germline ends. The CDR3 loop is CASCRSPGEKLFF. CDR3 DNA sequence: TGTGCCAGCTGCCGGAGCCCTGGTGAAAAACTGTTTTTT.

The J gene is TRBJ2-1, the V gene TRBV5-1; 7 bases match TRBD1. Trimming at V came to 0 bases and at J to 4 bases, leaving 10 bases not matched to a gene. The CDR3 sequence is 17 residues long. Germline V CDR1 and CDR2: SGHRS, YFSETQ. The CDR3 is CASSLEAGGAGYNEQFF. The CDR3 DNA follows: TGCGCCAGCAGCTTGGAGGCAGGGGGTGCTGGGTACAATGAGCAGTTCTTC.

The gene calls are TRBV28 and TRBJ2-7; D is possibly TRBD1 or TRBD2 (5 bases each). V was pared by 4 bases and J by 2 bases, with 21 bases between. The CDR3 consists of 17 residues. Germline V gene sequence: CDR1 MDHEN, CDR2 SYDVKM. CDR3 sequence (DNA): TGTGCCAGCAGTTCCGAACAGAACGGGGCCCGCCCCTACGAGCAGTACTTC. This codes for CASSSEQNGARPYEQYF.

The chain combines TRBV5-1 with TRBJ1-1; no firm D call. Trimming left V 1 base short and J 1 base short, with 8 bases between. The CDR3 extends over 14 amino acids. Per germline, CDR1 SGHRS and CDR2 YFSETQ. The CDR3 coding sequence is TGCGCCAGCAGCTTGTGGCAGACGAACACTGAAGCTTTCTTT. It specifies CASSLWQTNTEAFF.

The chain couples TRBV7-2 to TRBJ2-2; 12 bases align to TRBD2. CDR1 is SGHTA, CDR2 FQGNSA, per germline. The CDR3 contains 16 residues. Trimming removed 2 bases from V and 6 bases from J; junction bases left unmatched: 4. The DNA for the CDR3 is TGTGCCAGCAGCTTAAGACTAGCGGGAGTAGCCGGGGAGCTGTTTTTT. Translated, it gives CASSLRLAGVAGELFF.

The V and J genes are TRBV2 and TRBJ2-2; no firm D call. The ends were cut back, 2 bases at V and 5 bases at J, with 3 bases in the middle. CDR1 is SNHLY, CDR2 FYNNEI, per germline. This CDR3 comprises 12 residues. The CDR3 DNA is TGTGCCAGCAGTGAAAGGACCGGGGAGCTGTTTTTT. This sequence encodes CASSERTGELFF.

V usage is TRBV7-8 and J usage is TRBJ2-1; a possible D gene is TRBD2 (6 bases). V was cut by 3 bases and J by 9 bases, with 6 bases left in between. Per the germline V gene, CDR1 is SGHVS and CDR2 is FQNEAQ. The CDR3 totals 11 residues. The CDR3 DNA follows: TGTGCCAGCAGCTTCGGGGGTGAGCAGTTCTTC. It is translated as CASSFGGEQFF. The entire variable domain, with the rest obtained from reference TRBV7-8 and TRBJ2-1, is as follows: GAGVSQSPRYKVAKRGQDVALRCDPISGHVSLFWYQQALGQGPEFLTYFQNEAQLDKSGLPSDRFFAERPEGSVSTLKIQRTQQEDSAVYLCASSFGGEQFFGPGTRLTVL.

The CDR3 DNA follows: TGTGCCAGCAGTTTACTCGGGGGAGCGGGAGGGAAATGGGGCTACAATGAGCAGTTCTTC. Residues: CASSLLGGAGGKWGYNEQFF. V usage is TRBV27 and J usage is TRBJ2-1, with TRBD2 identical over 10 bases. Unmatched junction bases numbered 16, after V lost 2 bases and J lost 3 bases. Per germline, CDR1 MNHEY and CDR2 SMNVEV (reference sequence). This CDR3 is 20 amino acids long.

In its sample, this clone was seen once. The DNA of the CDR3 is TGTGCCAGCAGCTTTGGGACAGGGATCTACGAGCAGTACTTC. Protein sequence: CASSFGTGIYEQYF. The gene calls are TRBV7-2 and TRBJ2-7; the match to TRBD1 covers 9 bases. Trimming removed 3 bases from V and 3 bases from J; junction bases left unmatched: 3. This CDR3 region has 14 residues. The germline gives CDR1 SGHTA, CDR2 FQGNSA. Full variable domain (remainder filled in from reference TRBV7-2 and TRBJ2-7): GAGVSQSPSNKVTEKGKDVELRCDPISGHTALYWYRQSLGQGLEFLIYFQGNSAPDKSGLPSDRFSAERTGGSVSTLTIQRTQQEDSAVYLCASSFGTGIYEQYFGPGTRLTVT.

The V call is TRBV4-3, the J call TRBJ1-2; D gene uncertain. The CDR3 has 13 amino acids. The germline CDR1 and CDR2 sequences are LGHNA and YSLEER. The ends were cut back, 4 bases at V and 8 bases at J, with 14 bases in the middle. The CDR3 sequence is CASSLRGSGGYTF. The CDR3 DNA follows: TGCGCCAGCAGCCTCCGAGGGTCGGGCGGCTACACCTTC.

Written as DNA, the CDR3 is TGTGCCAGCAGAAGTAGTCCGAGGGGAAATCAGCCCCAGCATTTT. Its translation is CASRSSPRGNQPQHF. The J gene is TRBJ1-5, the V gene TRBV6-1, with D tentatively TRBD1 (5 bases). This CDR3 spans 15 amino acids. The germline V gene has CDR1 MNHNS and CDR2 SASEGT. The V gene lost 6 bases and the J gene lost 4 bases, with 16 bases spanning the gap.

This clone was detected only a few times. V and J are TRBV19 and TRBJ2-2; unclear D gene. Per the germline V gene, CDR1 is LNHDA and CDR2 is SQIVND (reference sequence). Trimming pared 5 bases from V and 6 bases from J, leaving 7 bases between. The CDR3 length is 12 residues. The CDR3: CASSHLAGELFF. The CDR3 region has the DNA TGTGCCAGTAGTCATTTAGCCGGGGAGCTGTTTTTT.

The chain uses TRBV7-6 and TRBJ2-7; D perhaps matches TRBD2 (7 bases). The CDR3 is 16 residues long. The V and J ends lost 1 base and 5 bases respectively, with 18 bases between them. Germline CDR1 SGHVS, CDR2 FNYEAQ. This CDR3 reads CASSLGGRGRSHEQYF. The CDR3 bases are TGTGCCAGCAGCTTAGGGGGGAGGGGGAGGTCTCACGAGCAGTACTTC.

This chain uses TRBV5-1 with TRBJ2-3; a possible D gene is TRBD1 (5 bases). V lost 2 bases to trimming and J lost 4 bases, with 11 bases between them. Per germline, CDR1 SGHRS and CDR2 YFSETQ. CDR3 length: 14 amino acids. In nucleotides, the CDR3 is TGCGCCAGCAGCTTCCCAGGGCTTGCAGATACGCAGTATTTT. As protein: CASSFPGLADTQYF.

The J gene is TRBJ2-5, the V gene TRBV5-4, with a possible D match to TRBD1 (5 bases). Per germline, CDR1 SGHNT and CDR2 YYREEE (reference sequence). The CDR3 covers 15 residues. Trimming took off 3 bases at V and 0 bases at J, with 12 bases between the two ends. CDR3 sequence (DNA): TGTGCCAGCAGCTGGGGCCGGCAGAACCAAGAGACCCAGTACTTC. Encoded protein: CASSWGRQNQETQYF.

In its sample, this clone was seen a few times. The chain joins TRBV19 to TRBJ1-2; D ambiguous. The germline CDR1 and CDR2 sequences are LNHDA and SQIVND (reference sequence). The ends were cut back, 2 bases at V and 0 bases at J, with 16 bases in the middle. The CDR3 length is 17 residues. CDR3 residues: CASSIQSDTWANYGYTF. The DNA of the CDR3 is TGTGCCAGTAGTATACAGTCCGACACTTGGGCTAACTATGGCTACACCTTC.

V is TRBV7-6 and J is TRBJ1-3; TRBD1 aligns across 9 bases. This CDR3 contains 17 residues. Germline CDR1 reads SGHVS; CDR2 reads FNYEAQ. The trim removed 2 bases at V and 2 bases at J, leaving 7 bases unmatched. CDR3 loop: CASSLQSGTGTGNTIYF. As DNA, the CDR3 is TGTGCCAGCAGCTTACAATCCGGGACAGGGACTGGAAACACCATATATTTT.

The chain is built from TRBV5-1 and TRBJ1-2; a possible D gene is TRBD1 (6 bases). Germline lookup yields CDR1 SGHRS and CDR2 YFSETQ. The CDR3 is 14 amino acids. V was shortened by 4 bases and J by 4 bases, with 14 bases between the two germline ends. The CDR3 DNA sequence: TGCGCCAGCAGCACGGACAGTTTCAGCTATGGCTACACCTTC. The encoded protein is CASSTDSFSYGYTF.

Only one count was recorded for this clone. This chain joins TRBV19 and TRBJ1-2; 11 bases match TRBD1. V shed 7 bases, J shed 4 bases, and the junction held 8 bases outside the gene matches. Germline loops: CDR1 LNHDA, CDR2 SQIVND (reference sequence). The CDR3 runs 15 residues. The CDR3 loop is CASTGQGARGYGYTF. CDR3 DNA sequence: TGTGCCAGTACCGGACAGGGGGCGCGGGGCTATGGCTACACCTTC.

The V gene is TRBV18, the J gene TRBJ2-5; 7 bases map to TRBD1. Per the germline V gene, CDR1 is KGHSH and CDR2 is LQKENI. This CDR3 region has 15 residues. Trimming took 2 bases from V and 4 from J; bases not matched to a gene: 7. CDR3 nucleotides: TGTGCCAGCTCACCAGACGACAGGGCCGGAGAGACCCAGTACTTC. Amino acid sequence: CASSPDDRAGETQYF. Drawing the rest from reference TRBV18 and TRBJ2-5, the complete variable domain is NAGVMQNPRHLVRRRGQEARLRCSPMKGHSHVYWYRQLPEEGLKFMVYLQKENIIDESGMPKERFSAEFPKEGPSILRIQQVVRGDSAAYFCASSPDDRAGETQYFGPGTRLLVL.

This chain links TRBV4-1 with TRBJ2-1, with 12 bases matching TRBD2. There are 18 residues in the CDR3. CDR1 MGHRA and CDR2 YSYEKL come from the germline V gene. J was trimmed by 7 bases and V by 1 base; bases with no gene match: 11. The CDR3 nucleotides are TGCGCCAGCAGCCAAGCTAACCTACTAGCGGGAGGAAAGAATGAGCAGTTCTTC. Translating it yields CASSQANLLAGGKNEQFF.